What follows are 9 T cell receptor beta chains derived from one specimen sequenced in a study of cytomegalovirus exposure and HLA in healthy donors. Assay: immunoSEQ multiplex PCR; the TCRdb copy retains only in-frame clones and omits some. The table has fewer than 200,000 clones, approximately 83% seen once. Sample: PBMCs. All receptors come from a woman aged 18-29 years in good health and CMV-seropositive.

The chain couples TRBV7-3 to TRBJ1-1; D is unresolved. V lost 5 bases and J lost 7, with 14 bases in between. The CDR3 runs 13 residues. The germline V gene encodes CDR1 SGHTA and CDR2 FQGTGA. CDR3 nucleotide sequence: TGTGCCAGCAGCAAAGCCCCAACGCATGAAGCTTTCTTT. The encoded protein is CASSKAPTHEAFF.

This chain uses TRBV9 with TRBJ1-4; possibly TRBD1 for D (5 bases). The V gene's germline CDR1 is SGDLS and CDR2 YYNGEE. V lost 0 bases to trimming and J lost 4 bases, with 16 bases between them. This CDR3 comprises 17 residues. CDR3 residues: CASSVGIGAGINEKLFF. CDR3 nucleotide sequence: TGTGCCAGCAGCGTAGGAATTGGGGCAGGCATTAATGAAAAACTGTTTTTT.

This clone was detected a few times. The rearrangement uses TRBV4-1 and TRBJ2-6, with TRBD1 as a possible D gene (6 bases). This CDR3 is 19 amino acids long. Per germline, CDR1 MGHRA and CDR2 YSYEKL. V was shortened by 1 base and J by 4 bases, with 20 bases between the two germline ends. The CDR3, as DNA: TGCGCCAGCAGCCAAGCAGAGGGGAGCAGGGGCGCAGGGGCCAACGTCCTGACTTTC. It codes for CASSQAEGSRGAGANVLTF.

This clone was found a few times. The chain is built from TRBV16 and TRBJ1-1, with D maybe TRBD1 (5 bases). The CDR3 runs to 14 residues. CDR1 KGHSY and CDR2 FQNENV come from the germline V gene. Trimming left V 1 base short and J 2 bases short, with 8 bases between. CDR3 sequence reads: CASSQLTENTEAFF. DNA for the CDR3: TGTGCCAGCAGCCAATTGACAGAAAACACTGAAGCTTTCTTT.

The chain joins TRBV28 to TRBJ2-3; tentative D call: TRBD2 (6 bases). The CDR3 runs to 15 residues. Trimming took 5 bases from V and 6 from J, leaving 18 bases between them. CDR1 MDHEN and CDR2 SYDVKM come from the germline V gene. The CDR3 DNA is TGTGCCAGCAGTCCGGCTAGCGCTGGCTTTGATACGCAGTATTTT. It translates to CASSPASAGFDTQYF.

Here the CDR3 DNA reads TGTGCCAGCAGCCCTGGGGACACTCTAGAAGCTTTCTTT. Translating gives CASSPGDTLEAFF. V is TRBV28 and J is TRBJ1-1; the D gene is possibly TRBD1 (6 bases). The CDR3 has 13 amino acids. The germline V gene encodes CDR1 MDHEN and CDR2 SYDVKM. V was clipped by 6 bases and J by 8 bases, with 16 bases between them.

The rearrangement uses TRBV6-6 and TRBJ2-7, with 7 bases aligning to TRBD1. Germline V gene lookup returns CDR1 MNHNY and CDR2 SVGAGI (reference sequence). The CDR3 contains 14 residues. The J segment lost 2 bases and the V segment lost 7 bases, leaving 8 bases of the junction unmatched. The chain's CDR3 is CASTRDRTTYEQYF. The CDR3 nucleotides read TGTGCCAGCACCCGGGACAGAACAACCTACGAGCAGTACTTC.

The sample holds one count of this clone. The chain couples TRBV7-9 to TRBJ2-3, with TRBD1 matching over 10 bases. The CDR3 is 18 amino acids. Losses at the gene ends were 2 bases for V and 2 bases for J; bases not matched to a gene: 10. In germline, CDR1 is SEHNR, CDR2 FQNEAQ (reference sequence). This CDR3 reads CASSLISLGTGVTDTQYF. The DNA of the CDR3 is TGTGCCAGCAGCTTAATCAGTCTTGGGACAGGGGTCACAGATACGCAGTATTTT.

This chain joins TRBV7-2 and TRBJ1-3; D not certain. CDR3 length: 15 amino acids. Germline lookup yields CDR1 SGHTA and CDR2 FQGNSA. The V end lost 3 bases, the J end lost 0 bases, and 9 bases lay between the germline ends. DNA of the CDR3: TGTGCCAGCAGCTTCTCGGTCTACTCTGGAAACACCATATATTTT. It yields the protein CASSFSVYSGNTIYF.